What follows describes a single T cell receptor (beta chain). Both 60 Vbeta primers and 13 Jbeta primers went into the PCR. In the authors' methods: Later reanalysis found 70 million to 95 million unique TCR beta chains, roughly 10 million of them shared. The assay was immunoSEQ multiplex PCR, and TCRdb's table has in-frame clones only and misses some. V and J calls plus clone size are reproduced from that table; the DNA served to infer D and trimming. This table has about 150,000 clones, roughly 80% appearing once. The entry originates in a study of cytomegalovirus exposure and HLA in healthy donors. This CDR3 has 14 amino acids. Looked up from germline, CDR1 is MNHNS and CDR2 is SASEGT. Trimming took 1 base from V and 4 from J, leaving 10 bases between them.

The material sequenced was PBMCs. The chain is built from TRBV6-1 and TRBJ2-5; D is possibly TRBD1 (6 bases). This TCR derives from a young man in good health and CMV-seronegative. The CDR3 region is CASSEGFRGETQYF. The CDR3 nucleotides are TGTGCCAGCAGTGAAGGTTTCAGGGGAGAGACCCAGTACTTC.